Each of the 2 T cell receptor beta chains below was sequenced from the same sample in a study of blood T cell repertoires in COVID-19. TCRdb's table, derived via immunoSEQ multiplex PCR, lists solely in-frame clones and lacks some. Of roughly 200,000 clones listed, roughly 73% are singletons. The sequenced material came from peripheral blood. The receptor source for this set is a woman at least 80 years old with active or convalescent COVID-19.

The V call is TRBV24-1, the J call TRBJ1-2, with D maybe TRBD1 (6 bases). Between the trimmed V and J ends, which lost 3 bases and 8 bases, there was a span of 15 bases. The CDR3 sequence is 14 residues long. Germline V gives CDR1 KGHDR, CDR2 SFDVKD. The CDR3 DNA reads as TGTGCCACCAGTGATCCACCACAGGGCCGGGGCTACACCTTC. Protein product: CATSDPPQGRGYTF.

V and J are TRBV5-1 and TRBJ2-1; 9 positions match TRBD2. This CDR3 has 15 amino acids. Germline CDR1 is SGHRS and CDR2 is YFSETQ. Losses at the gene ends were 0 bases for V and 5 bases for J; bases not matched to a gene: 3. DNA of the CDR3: TGCGCCAGCAGCTTGGGCCTAGCGGGGAACAATGAGCAGTTCTTC. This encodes CASSLGLAGNNEQFF.